A selection of T cell receptor beta chains follows, all from one sample in a study of T cells in Graves' hyperthyroidism and ophthalmopathy. TCRdb recomputed calls from the multiplex PCR reads with MiXCR, one row per CDR3 protein. This table holds 300,000 to 350,000 distinct CDR3 sequences, about 15% found once. The sample was blood. These receptors were collected from a woman aged 30 to 39 with Graves' hyperthyroidism. CDR3s include the opening cysteine and the closing phenylalanine or tryptophan.

cdr3_length: 12; v_call: TRBV28; cdr3_aa: CASSFTGDGYTF
cdr3_length: 16; v_call: TRBV28; cdr3_aa: CASSPPGRAGGLEQYF
cdr3_length: 14; v_call: TRBV20-1; cdr3_aa: CSARTYRDYYEQYF
cdr3_length: 15; v_call: TRBV7-2; cdr3_aa: CASSLVAQGSYEQYF
cdr3_length: 13; v_call: TRBV20-1; cdr3_aa: CSAGQGIVDTQYF
cdr3_length: 21; v_call: TRBV11-2; cdr3_aa: CASSLAVAGGPGTRSYNEQFF
cdr3_length: 14; v_call: TRBV12-3/TRBV12-4; cdr3_aa: CASSFRGIENIQYF
cdr3_length: 17; v_call: TRBV7-8; cdr3_aa: CASSSSPGLASTDTQYF
cdr3_length: 14; v_call: TRBV20-1; cdr3_aa: CSASHGTGGEKLFF
cdr3_length: 14; v_call: TRBV5-1; cdr3_aa: CASSHGTENSPLHF
cdr3_length: 13; v_call: TRBV20-1; cdr3_aa: CSASLAGKYEQYF
cdr3_length: 15; v_call: TRBV3-1; cdr3_aa: CASSQDSGGSDEQFF
cdr3_length: 16; v_call: TRBV2; cdr3_aa: CASSIRLAGLTGELFF
cdr3_length: 13; v_call: TRBV2; cdr3_aa: CASKDRVGKPQHF
cdr3_length: 16; v_call: TRBV7-7; cdr3_aa: CASSLTVGGSKHEQYF
cdr3_length: 13; v_call: TRBV28; cdr3_aa: CASNLLTTGELFF
cdr3_length: 17; v_call: TRBV7-6; cdr3_aa: CASSSTGGSSGANVLTF
cdr3_length: 13; v_call: TRBV29-1; cdr3_aa: CSVHGTLDTEAFF
cdr3_length: 16; v_call: TRBV3-1; cdr3_aa: CASSQHASGTQETQYF
cdr3_length: 15; v_call: TRBV6-1; cdr3_aa: CASSENRGALYEQYF
cdr3_length: 11; v_call: TRBV11-2; cdr3_aa: CASSILYEQYF
cdr3_length: 16; v_call: TRBV11-2; cdr3_aa: CASSSRTAWGTDTQYF
cdr3_length: 14; v_call: TRBV6-2/TRBV6-3; cdr3_aa: CASSSRAGSTEAFF
cdr3_length: 11; v_call: TRBV27; cdr3_aa: CASRLRGEQFF
cdr3_length: 14; v_call: TRBV13; cdr3_aa: CASSLRGGPETQYF
cdr3_length: 16; v_call: TRBV6-1; cdr3_aa: CASSPPTGGGTGELFF
cdr3_length: 15; v_call: TRBV20-1; cdr3_aa: CSARGYRGRSYEQYF
cdr3_length: 13; v_call: TRBV20-1; cdr3_aa: CSAREAFQETQYF
cdr3_length: 14; v_call: TRBV20-1; cdr3_aa: CSARSSGIGYEQYF
cdr3_length: 15; v_call: TRBV6-2/TRBV6-3; cdr3_aa: CASSPSGTGIHEQYF
cdr3_length: 13; v_call: TRBV6-2/TRBV6-3; cdr3_aa: CASGAALQTEAFF
cdr3_length: 14; v_call: TRBV3-1; cdr3_aa: CASSQGSSDYGYTF
cdr3_length: 17; v_call: TRBV5-1; cdr3_aa: CASSWTAGTRHTDTQYF
cdr3_length: 16; v_call: TRBV6-4; cdr3_aa: CASNPVLLSSYNEQFF
cdr3_length: 13; v_call: TRBV15; cdr3_aa: CATSSVVGTEAFF